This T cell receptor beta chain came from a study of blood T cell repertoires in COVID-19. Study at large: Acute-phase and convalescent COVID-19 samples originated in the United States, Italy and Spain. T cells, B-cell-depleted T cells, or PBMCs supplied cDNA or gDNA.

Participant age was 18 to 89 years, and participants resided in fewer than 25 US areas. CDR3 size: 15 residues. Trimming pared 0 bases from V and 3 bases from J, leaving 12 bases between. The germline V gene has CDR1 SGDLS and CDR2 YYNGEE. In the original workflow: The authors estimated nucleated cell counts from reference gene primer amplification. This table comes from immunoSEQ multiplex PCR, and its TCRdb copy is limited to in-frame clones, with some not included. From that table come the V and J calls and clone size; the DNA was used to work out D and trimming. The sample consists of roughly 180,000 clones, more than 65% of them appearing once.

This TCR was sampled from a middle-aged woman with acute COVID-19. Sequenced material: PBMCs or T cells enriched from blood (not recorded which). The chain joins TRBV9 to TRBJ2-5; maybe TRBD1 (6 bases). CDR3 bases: TGTGCCAGCAGCGTAGCCGGGACACTGAAAGAGACCCAGTACTTC. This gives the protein CASSVAGTLKETQYF. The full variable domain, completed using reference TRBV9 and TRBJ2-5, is DSGVTQTPKHLITATGQRVTLRCSPRSGDLSVYWYQQSLDQGLQFLIQYYNGEERAKGNILERFSAQQFPDLHSELNLSSLELGDSALYFCASSVAGTLKETQYFGPGTRLLVL.